Presented here are 16 T cell receptor beta chains from one specimen sequenced in a study of T cells after yellow fever vaccination (dated by TCRdb to between 2019 and 2020). The sample's treatment or condition label, in plain terms: live attenuated yellow fever vaccine strain. The protocol used for the library was 5' RACE. The data were produced on an Illumina HiSeq 2500. TCRdb reprocessed the public reads (quality trimming at Q25 with fastp, clone calling with MiXCR) and kept in-frame beta chains. Identical CDR3 proteins give one entry, which carries the most common genes and DNA. The sample table holds around 300,000 distinct CDR3 sequences, of which about an eighth were seen once. The ten biggest clones cover 0.45% to 0.65% of the sample. Sequenced here: CD4+ T cells sorted from PBMCs, sampled 45 days after the yellow fever booster vaccination. The receptors here all came from a man between 25 and 39 years old who received the YFV17D yellow fever vaccine.

This clonotype was counted between two and nine times. The genes are TRBV20-1 and TRBJ2-7; D is possibly TRBD1 or TRBD2 (5 bases each). CDR1 and CDR2 from the germline V gene are DFQATT and SNEGSKA (reference sequence). The V end was cut by 2 bases, the J end by 2 bases, with 16 bases between. The CDR3 is 15 amino acids. The CDR3 sequence is CSARPGTQGAYEQYF. CDR3 bases: TGCAGTGCTAGACCCGGGACCCAAGGGGCCTACGAGCAGTACTTC.

In this sample, this clonotype turned up a few times. CDR3 amino acids: CASSSPGRGRSGANVLTF. CDR3 nucleotides: TGTGCCAGCAGTTCCCCGGGGAGGGGGAGGTCTGGGGCCAACGTCCTGACTTTC. The rearrangement links TRBV6-5 to TRBJ2-6; possible D gene TRBD2, 7 bases. Trimming pared 4 bases from V and 1 base from J, leaving 17 bases between. The germline gives CDR1 MNHEY, CDR2 SVGAGI. CDR3 length: 18 residues.

The chain carries TRBV21-1 and TRBJ2-7; TRBD1 reflects the table's D call only, with no check against the DNA. TRBV21-1 is annotated as a pseudogene. The CDR3 length is 16 residues. CDR3 amino acids: CASSSPGTGLVDEQYF. The CDR3 region has the DNA TGTGCCAGCAGCAGTCCCGGGACAGGGCTCGTCGACGAGCAGTACTTC.

The J gene is TRBJ2-1, the V gene TRBV20-1; 7 bases agree with TRBD2. CDR3 length: 15 amino acids. Germline assignment: CDR1 DFQATT and CDR2 SNEGSKA (reference sequence). V shed 0 bases, J shed 5 bases, and the junction held 7 bases outside the gene matches. CDR3 DNA sequence: TGCAGTGCTAGAGATGGCGGGAGAGCAAACAATGAGCAGTTCTTC. It translates to CSARDGGRANNEQFF.

The chain uses TRBV12-3 or TRBV12-4 and TRBJ2-5; 8 bases fit TRBD2. Unmatched junction bases numbered 8, after V lost 6 bases and J lost 5 bases. The CDR3 is made up of 14 amino acids. The CDR3 sequence is CASRRSGTVETQYF. Here the CDR3 DNA reads TGTGCCAGCAGGCGTAGCGGGACGGTGGAGACCCAGTACTTC.

The J gene is TRBJ2-5, the V gene TRBV9; 9 bases align to TRBD2. J was trimmed by 5 bases and V by 0 bases; bases with no gene match: 5. Looked up from germline, CDR1 is SGDLS and CDR2 is YYNGEE. This CDR3 has 15 amino acids. CDR3 in amino acids: CASSVVAGVEETQYF. CDR3 nucleotides: TGTGCCAGCAGCGTAGTAGCGGGAGTGGAGGAGACCCAGTACTTC.

The chain uses TRBV5-1 and TRBJ2-3; D is unclear. The CDR3 has 14 amino acids. The V and J ends lost 4 bases and 0 bases respectively, with 9 bases between them. Germline loops: CDR1 SGHRS, CDR2 YFSETQ. The CDR3 bases are TGCGCCAGCAGCGCCGTTCTTAGCACAGATACGCAGTATTTT. Protein: CASSAVLSTDTQYF.

This rearrangement joins TRBV12-3 or TRBV12-4 to TRBJ1-2, with 8 bases matching TRBD1. This CDR3 contains 15 residues. J was trimmed by 0 bases and V by 6 bases; bases with no gene match: 6. CDR3 in amino acids: CASSRQGQSNYGYTF. The DNA for the CDR3 is TGTGCCAGCAGCCGACAGGGGCAGTCTAACTATGGCTACACCTTC.

This clonotype appeared a few times. V and J are TRBV7-8 and TRBJ2-2, with D possibly being TRBD1 (5 bases). In germline, CDR1 is SGHVS, CDR2 FQNEAQ. V was pared by 5 bases and J by 6 bases, with 19 bases between. The CDR3 loop spans 16 amino acids. CDR3 DNA sequence: TGTGCCAGCAGCCTCAGGGCAAGCAACACTGCCGGGGAGCTGTTTTTT. Its translation: CASSLRASNTAGELFF.

The chain uses TRBV4-3 and TRBJ2-3; 7 bases align to TRBD2. The ends lost 1 base at V and 3 bases at J; junction bases unmatched: 7. Per the germline V gene, CDR1 is LGHNA and CDR2 is YSLEER. CDR3 length equals 16 residues. The CDR3 loop is CASSQGGGGITDTQYF. In nucleotides, the CDR3 is TGCGCCAGCAGCCAAGGGGGGGGAGGGATTACAGATACGCAGTATTTT.

The rearrangement uses TRBV7-9 and TRBJ2-5, with 9 bases that match TRBD1. V lost 5 bases, J lost 4 bases, and 5 bases stayed unmatched. The length of the CDR3 is 14 residues. Germline V gene data show CDR1 as SEHNR and CDR2 as FQNEAQ (reference sequence). The CDR3 DNA reads as TGTGCCAGCAGCGGGGGACAGGGAAGAGAGACCCAGTACTTC. Protein: CASSGGQGRETQYF.

The chain combines TRBV10-3 with TRBJ2-3; D is uncertain. Trimming removed 5 bases from V and 4 bases from J, with 13 bases in between. Germline-derived CDR1 and CDR2 are ENHRY and SYGVKD. The CDR3 is made up of 14 amino acids. CDR3 in amino acids: CAISPRKDADTQYF. DNA for the CDR3: TGTGCCATCAGTCCCCGTAAGGACGCAGATACGCAGTATTTT.

This clonotype showed up many times. V and J are TRBV20-1 and TRBJ1-5; no definite D call. The V end lost 4 bases, the J end lost 1 base, and 14 bases lay between the germline ends. CDR3 length: 15 amino acids. Looked up from germline, CDR1 is DFQATT and CDR2 is SNEGSKA (reference sequence). The CDR3 spells CSATNPMGSNQPQHF. CDR3 in DNA: TGCAGTGCTACAAACCCCATGGGAAGCAATCAGCCCCAGCATTTT.

This clonotype turned up a few times. This chain links TRBV5-5 with TRBJ1-2; D is ambiguous. CDR1 is SGHKS and CDR2 is YYEKEE in the germline V gene (reference sequence). V was shortened by 0 bases and J by 8 bases, with 8 bases between the two germline ends. This CDR3 is built from 12 residues. This CDR3 is CASSLDIQGYTF. CDR3 DNA: TGTGCCAGCAGCTTGGACATACAGGGCTACACCTTC.

This chain links TRBV9 with TRBJ2-3; TRBD2 might be the D (5 bases). This CDR3 contains 16 residues. V lost 5 bases to trimming and J lost 2 bases, with 18 bases between them. The germline gives CDR1 SGDLS, CDR2 YYNGEE. CDR3 bases: TGTGCCAGCAGGAGAGGGAGCCCTACAAACACAGATACGCAGTATTTT. Protein: CASRRGSPTNTDTQYF.

In this sample, this clonotype turned up a few times. The CDR3 nucleotides read TGCAGCGTAAACGGAGAGACCCAGTACTTC. It yields the protein CSVNGETQYF. The genes are TRBV29-1 and TRBJ2-5, with unresolved D. V was cut by 6 bases and J by 4 bases, with 6 bases left in between. This CDR3 spans 10 amino acids. The germline gives CDR1 SQVTM, CDR2 ANQGSEA.